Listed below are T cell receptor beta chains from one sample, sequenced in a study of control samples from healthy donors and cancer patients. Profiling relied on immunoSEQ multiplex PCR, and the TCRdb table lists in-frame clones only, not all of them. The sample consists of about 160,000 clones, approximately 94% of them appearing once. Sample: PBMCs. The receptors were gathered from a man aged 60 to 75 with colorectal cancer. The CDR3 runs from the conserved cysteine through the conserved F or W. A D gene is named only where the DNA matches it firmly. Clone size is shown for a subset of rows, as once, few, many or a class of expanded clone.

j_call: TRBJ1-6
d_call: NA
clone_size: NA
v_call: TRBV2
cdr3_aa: CASNQGTLHNSPLHF
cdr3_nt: TGTGCCAGCAACCAAGGGACTCTACATAATTCACCCCTCCACTTT

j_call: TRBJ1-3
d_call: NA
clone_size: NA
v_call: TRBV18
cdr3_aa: CASSPIGGHATPGNTIYF
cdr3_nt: TGTGCCAGCTCACCAATAGGAGGACACGCCACCCCTGGAAACACCATATATTTT

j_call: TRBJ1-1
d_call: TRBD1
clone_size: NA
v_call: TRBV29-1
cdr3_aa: CSVKHRGGTEAFF
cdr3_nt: TGCAGCGTCAAGCACAGGGGTGGCACTGAAGCTTTCTTT

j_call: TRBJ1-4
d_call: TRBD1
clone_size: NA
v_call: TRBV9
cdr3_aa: CASSAGQGEKLFF
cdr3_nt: TGTGCCAGCAGCGCCGGACAGGGGGAAAAACTGTTTTTT

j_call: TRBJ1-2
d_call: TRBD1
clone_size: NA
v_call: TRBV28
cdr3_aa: CASRRGAEGYTF
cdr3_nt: TGTGCCAGCCGCAGGGGGGCGGAAGGCTACACCTTC

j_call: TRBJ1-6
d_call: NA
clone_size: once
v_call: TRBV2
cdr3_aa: CASSWTDSSYNSPLHF
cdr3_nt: TGTGCCAGCAGTTGGACAGATAGCTCCTATAATTCACCCCTCCACTTT

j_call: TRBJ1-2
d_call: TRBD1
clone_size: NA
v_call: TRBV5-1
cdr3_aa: CASSPGQGGAYGYTF
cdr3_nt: TGCGCCAGCAGCCCCGGACAGGGGGGCGCCTATGGCTACACCTTC

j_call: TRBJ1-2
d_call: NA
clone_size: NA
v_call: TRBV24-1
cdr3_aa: CATSDLTYGYTF
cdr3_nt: TGTGCCACCAGTGATCTAACCTATGGCTACACCTTC

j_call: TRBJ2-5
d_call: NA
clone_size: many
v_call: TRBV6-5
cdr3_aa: CASSLGQKQETQYF
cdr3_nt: TGTGCCAGCAGTCTCGGACAGAAGCAAGAGACCCAGTACTTC

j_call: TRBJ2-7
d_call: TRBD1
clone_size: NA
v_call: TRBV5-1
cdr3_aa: CASSEGTGSFEQYF
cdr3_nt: TGCGCCAGCAGCGAAGGGACAGGATCGTTCGAGCAGTACTTC

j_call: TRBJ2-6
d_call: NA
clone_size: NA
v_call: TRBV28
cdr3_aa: CASSLGGSGANVLTF
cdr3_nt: TGTGCCAGCAGTTTAGGGGGTTCTGGGGCCAACGTCCTGACTTTC

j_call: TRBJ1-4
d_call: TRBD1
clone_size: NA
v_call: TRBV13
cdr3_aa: CASSSRTGGTGNEKLFF
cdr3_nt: TGTGCCAGCAGCTCGAGGACAGGGGGCACGGGTAATGAAAAACTGTTTTTT

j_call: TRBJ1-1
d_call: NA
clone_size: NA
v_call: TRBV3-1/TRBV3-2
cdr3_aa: CASSLWTEMNTEAFF
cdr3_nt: TGTGCCAGCAGCCTCTGGACAGAGATGAACACTGAAGCTTTCTTT

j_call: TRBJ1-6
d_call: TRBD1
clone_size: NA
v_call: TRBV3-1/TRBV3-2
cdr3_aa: CASSLQGLNSPLHF
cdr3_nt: TGTGCCAGCAGCCTACAGGGGCTAAATTCACCCCTCCACTTT

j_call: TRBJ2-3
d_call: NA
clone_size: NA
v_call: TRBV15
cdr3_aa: CATSESTDTQYF
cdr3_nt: TGTGCCACCAGCGAAAGCACAGATACGCAGTATTTT

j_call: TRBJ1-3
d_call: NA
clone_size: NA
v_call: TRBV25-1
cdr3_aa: CASSEFSEGLRNTIYF
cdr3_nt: TGTGCCAGCAGTGAATTTTCAGAGGGGCTTAGAAACACCATATATTTT

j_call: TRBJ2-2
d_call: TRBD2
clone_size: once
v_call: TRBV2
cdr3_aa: CASSAGRAGELFF
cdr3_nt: TGTGCCAGCAGCGCCGGGAGGGCTGGGGAGCTGTTTTTT

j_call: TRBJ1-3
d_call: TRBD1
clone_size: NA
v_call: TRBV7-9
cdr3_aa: CASSSGQGGGNTIYF
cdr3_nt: TGTGCCAGCAGCTCGGGACAGGGGGGAGGAAACACCATATATTTT

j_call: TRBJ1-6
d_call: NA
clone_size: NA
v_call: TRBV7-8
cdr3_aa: CASSLQDNSPLHF
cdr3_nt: TGTGCCAGCAGCTTACAGGATAATTCACCCCTCCACTTT

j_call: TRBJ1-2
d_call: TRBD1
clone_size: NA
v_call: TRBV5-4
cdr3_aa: CASTRDRGRYGYTF
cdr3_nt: TGTGCCAGCACCCGGGACAGGGGGCGATATGGCTACACCTTC

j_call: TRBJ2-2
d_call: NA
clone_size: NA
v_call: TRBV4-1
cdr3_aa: CASSQEESLNTGELFF
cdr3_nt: TGCGCCAGCAGCCAAGAAGAAAGCTTGAACACCGGGGAGCTGTTTTTT

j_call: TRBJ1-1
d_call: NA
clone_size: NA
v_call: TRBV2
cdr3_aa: CASSDVLNTEAFF
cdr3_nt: TGTGCCAGCAGTGACGTCCTGAACACTGAAGCTTTCTTT

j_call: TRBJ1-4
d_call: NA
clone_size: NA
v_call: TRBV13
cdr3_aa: CASSSRGREKLFF
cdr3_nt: TGTGCCAGCAGCTCCAGGGGACGTGAAAAACTGTTTTTT

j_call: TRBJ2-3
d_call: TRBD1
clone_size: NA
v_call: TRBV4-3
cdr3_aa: CASSQDEADRGGTDTQYF
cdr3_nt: TGCGCCAGCAGCCAAGATGAGGCGGACAGGGGAGGCACAGATACGCAGTATTTT

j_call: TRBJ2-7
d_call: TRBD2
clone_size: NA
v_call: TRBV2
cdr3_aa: CASFLERGASYEQYF
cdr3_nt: TGTGCCAGCTTCCTGGAGCGGGGGGCCTCCTACGAGCAGTACTTC

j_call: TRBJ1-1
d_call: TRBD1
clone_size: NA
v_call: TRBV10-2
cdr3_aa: CASEAGGGNTEAFF
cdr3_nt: TGCGCCAGCGAAGCAGGGGGCGGTAACACTGAAGCTTTCTTT

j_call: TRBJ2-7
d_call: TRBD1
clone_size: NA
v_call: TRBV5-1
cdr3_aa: CASSGTGTGPYEQYF
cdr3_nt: TGCGCCAGCAGCGGCACCGGGACAGGGCCCTACGAGCAGTACTTC

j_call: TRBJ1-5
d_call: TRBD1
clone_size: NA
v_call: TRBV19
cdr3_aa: CASSIRLGQQSYRNQPQHF
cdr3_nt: TGTGCCAGTAGTATCCGCCTGGGACAGCAGTCTTACCGCAATCAGCCCCAGCATTTT

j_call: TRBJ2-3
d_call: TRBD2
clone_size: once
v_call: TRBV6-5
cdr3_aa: CASSLAGGTDTQYF
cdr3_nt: TGTGCCAGCAGTTTAGCGGGAGGCACAGATACGCAGTATTTT

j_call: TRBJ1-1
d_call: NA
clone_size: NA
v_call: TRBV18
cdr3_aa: CASSPPWTAQNTEAFF
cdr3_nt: TGTGCCAGCTCACCACCTTGGACAGCACAGAACACTGAAGCTTTCTTT

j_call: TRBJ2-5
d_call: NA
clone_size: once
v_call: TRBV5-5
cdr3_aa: CASSHQGYETQYF
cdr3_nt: TGTGCCAGCAGCCACCAGGGTTACGAGACCCAGTACTTC

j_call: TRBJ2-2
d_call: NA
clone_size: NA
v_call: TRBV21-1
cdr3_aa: CASKGTGELFF
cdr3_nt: TGTGCCAGCAAGGGCACCGGGGAGCTGTTTTTT

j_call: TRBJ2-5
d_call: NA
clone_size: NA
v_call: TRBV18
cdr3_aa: CASSPQGTQETQYF
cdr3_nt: TGTGCCAGCTCACCACAGGGGACCCAAGAGACCCAGTACTTC

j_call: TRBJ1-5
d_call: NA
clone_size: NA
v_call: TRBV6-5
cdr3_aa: CASRPSRLTYQPQHF
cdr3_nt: TGTGCCAGCAGGCCTTCAAGGCTGACTTATCAGCCCCAGCATTTT

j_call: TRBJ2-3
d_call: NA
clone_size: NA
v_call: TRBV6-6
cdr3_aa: CASHTWTRNSPDTQYF
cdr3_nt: TGTGCCAGCCACACATGGACGCGTAATTCTCCAGATACGCAGTATTTT

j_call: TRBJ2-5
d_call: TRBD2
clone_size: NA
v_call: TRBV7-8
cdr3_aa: CASSAAGTSGVQETQYF
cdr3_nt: TGTGCCAGCAGCGCCGCCGGGACTAGCGGGGTGCAAGAGACCCAGTACTTC

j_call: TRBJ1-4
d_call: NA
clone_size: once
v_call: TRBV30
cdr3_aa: CAWSPTGPNEKLFF
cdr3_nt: TGTGCCTGGAGTCCAACAGGGCCTAATGAAAAACTGTTTTTT

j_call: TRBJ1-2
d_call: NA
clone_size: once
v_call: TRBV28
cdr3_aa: CASSPAWALHGYTF
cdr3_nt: TGTGCCAGCAGCCCCGCATGGGCCCTTCATGGCTACACCTTC

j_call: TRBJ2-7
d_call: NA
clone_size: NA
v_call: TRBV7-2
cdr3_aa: CASSPRIGGAPRSYEQYF
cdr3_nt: TGTGCCAGCAGCCCCCGGATAGGGGGGGCTCCCAGGTCCTACGAGCAGTACTTC

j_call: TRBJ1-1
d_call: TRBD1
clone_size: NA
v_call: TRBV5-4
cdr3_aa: CASSLDRGLSTEAFF
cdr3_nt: TGTGCCAGCAGCTTGGACAGGGGGCTTAGTACTGAAGCTTTCTTT

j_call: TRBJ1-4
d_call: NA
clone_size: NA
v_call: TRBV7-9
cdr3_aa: CASSLAGAKGEKLFF
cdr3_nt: TGTGCCAGCAGCTTAGCGGGGGCCAAGGGTGAAAAACTGTTTTTT

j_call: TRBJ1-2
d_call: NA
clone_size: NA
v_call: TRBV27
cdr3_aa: CASSTPGQFNGYTF
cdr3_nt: TGTGCCAGCAGTACCCCCGGACAGTTCAATGGCTACACCTTC

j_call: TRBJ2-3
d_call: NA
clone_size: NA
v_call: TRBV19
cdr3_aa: CASSIGSGSTDTQYF
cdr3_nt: TGTGCCAGTAGTATAGGGAGCGGGTCCACAGATACGCAGTATTTT